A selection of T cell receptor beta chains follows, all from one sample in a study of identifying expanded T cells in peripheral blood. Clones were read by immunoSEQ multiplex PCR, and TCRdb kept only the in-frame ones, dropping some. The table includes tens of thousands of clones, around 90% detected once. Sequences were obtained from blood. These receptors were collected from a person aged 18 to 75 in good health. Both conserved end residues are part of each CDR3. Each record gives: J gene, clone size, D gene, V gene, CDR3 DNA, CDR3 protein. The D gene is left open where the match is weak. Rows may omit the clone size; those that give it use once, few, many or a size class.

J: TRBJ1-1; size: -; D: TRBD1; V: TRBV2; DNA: TGTGCCAGCAGGAAAGACAGGGGCGCTGAAGCTTTCTTT; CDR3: CASRKDRGAEAFF
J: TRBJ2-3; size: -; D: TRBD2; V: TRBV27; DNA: TGTGCCAGCAGCAACCCCCTAGCGGGGGGGCATCCAGATACGCAGTATTTT; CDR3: CASSNPLAGGHPDTQYF
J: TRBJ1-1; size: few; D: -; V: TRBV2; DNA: TGTGCCAGCAGTGCAGGGAACACTGAAGCTTTCTTT; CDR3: CASSAGNTEAFF
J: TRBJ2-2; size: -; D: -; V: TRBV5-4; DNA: TGTGCCAGCAGCTTTGGGACTCCCAACACCGGGGAGCTGTTTTTT; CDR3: CASSFGTPNTGELFF
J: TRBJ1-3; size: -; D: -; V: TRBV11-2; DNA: TGTGCCAGCGGCAAGGGGAGTCCTGGAAACACCATATATTTT; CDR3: CASGKGSPGNTIYF
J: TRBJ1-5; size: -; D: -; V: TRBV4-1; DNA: TGCGCCAGCAGCCAAGATAGGGCGAGTGATGGGGGACAGCCCCAGCATTTT; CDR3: CASSQDRASDGGQPQHF
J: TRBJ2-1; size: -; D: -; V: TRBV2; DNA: TGTGCCAGCAGTGAAGTGTCCCCTTCCCTGTTAACCTACAATGAGCAGTTCTTC; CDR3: CASSEVSPSLLTYNEQFF
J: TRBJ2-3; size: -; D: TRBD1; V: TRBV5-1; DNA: TGCGCCAGCAACCCGGGACAGGGGGCAGGAGATACGCAGTATTTT; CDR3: CASNPGQGAGDTQYF
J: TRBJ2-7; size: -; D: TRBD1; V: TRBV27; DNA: TGTGCCAGCAGTTTGCACCGGGACAGGGCCTACGAGCAGTACTTC; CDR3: CASSLHRDRAYEQYF
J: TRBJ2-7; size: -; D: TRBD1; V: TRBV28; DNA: TGTGCCAGCAGCCACGACAGGGTGCCAACCTACGAGCAGTACTTC; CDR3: CASSHDRVPTYEQYF
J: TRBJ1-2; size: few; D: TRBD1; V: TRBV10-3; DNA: TGTGCCAGCAGGACTACAGGGGGATATGGCTACACCTTC; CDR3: CASRTTGGYGYTF
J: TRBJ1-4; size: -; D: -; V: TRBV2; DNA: TGTGCCAGCATACCAGGGGTGAATGAAAAACTGTTTTTT; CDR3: CASIPGVNEKLFF
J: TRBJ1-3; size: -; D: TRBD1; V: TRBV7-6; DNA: TGTGCCAGCAGCCGCATAACAGGGGACGGAAACACCATATATTTT; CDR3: CASSRITGDGNTIYF
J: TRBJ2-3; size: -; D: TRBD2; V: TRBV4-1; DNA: TGCGCCAGCAGCCAGCGGGGGGTGGCAGATACGCAGTATTTT; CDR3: CASSQRGVADTQYF
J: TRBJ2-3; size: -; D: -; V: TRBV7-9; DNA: TGTGCCAGCAGCCTAAGTATGCTCACAGATACGCAGTATTTT; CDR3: CASSLSMLTDTQYF
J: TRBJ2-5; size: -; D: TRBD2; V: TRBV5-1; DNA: TGCGCCAGCAGCTTGATCCTAGCGGGGGATAAGACCCAGTACTTC; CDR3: CASSLILAGDKTQYF
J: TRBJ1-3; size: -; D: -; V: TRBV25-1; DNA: TGTGCCAGCAGTGAATTCGGAATTCGGGATCCGGAAAACACCATATATTTT; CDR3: CASSEFGIRDPENTIYF
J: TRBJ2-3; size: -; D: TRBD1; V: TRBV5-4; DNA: TGTGCCAGCAGTCCTTCGGGGACAGGGGGGTCTGATACGCAGTATTTT; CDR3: CASSPSGTGGSDTQYF
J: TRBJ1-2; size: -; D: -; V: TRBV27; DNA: TGTGCCAGCAGTTCATCACAACACTATGGCTACACCTTC; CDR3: CASSSSQHYGYTF
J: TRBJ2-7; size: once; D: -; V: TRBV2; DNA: TGTGCCAGCAGTGAAGTCTCCTACGAGCAGTACTTC; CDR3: CASSEVSYEQYF
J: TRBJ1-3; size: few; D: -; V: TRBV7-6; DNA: TGTGCCAGCAGCCCCCGGCCACTAGCAGACGGAAACACCATATATTTT; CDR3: CASSPRPLADGNTIYF
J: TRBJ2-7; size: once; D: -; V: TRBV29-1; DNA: TGCAGCGCTTGGAGGGGCGAGCAGTACTTC; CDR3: CSAWRGEQYF
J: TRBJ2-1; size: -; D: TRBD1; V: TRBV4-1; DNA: TGCGCCAGCAGCCAAGACCCCGGACAGGGGAGGACCAATGAGCAGTTCTTC; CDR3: CASSQDPGQGRTNEQFF
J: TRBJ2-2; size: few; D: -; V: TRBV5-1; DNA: TGCGCCCGCCGAGGTTCCCGCGAGGGGGAGCTGTTTTTT; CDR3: CARRGSREGELFF
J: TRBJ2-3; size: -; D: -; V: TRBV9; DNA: TGTGCCAGCAGCGTAGGTCAGGCGGGCACAGATACGCAGTATTTT; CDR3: CASSVGQAGTDTQYF